This T cell receptor beta chain was documented in a study of T-cell memory formation after mild COVID-19 (dated by TCRdb to the early 2020s). Some background on the complete study: TCR sequence clusters from the two donors were found to be largely donor specific. In two donors, T-cell clones that expanded and contracted after mild COVID-19 were followed by sequencing TCRalpha and TCRbeta repertoires longitudinally. The cohort comprised two young, previously healthy adult volunteers, one female and one male. General study outcomes and caveats: Balanced CD4/CD8 phenotypes were observed for clones contracting from day 15 to 85, whereas a bias towards CD4+ was observed for a second wave of clones expanding from day 15 to 37. The study included only a couple of mild cases, and larger cohorts that include severe cases with pre-infection samples were judged to be necessary. SARS-CoV-2 specificity of the second-wave clones peaking on day 37 was not confirmed. The detection of some responding clones in pre-infection memory suggests that pre-existing cross-reactive memory T cells joined the SARS-CoV-2 response. Contracting CD4+ clones appeared mostly in the CM and EM memory subsets, whereas CD8+ clones were enriched in EMRA.

In this sample, this clonotype turned up a few times. It lacks a known antigen. No much larger clone is present one base from it, and per-base qualities are unavailable. Taken from cysteine to phenylalanine, the CDR3 has 11 residues. Only the CDR3 DNA stays, 33 bases, in frame from base 1. At the junction V is shortened by 1 base and J by 12 bases, with 7 bases in between. Reading the germline V gene (reference sequence) gives CDR1 SEHNR and CDR2 FQNEAQ. Ficoll-Paque density gradient centrifugation was used to isolate PBMCs. The sample was run on an Illumina NovaSeq 6000. Using 5'RACE with constant-segment primers, TCRalpha and TCRbeta cDNA libraries were constructed, with sample barcodes and unique molecular identifiers added in the process. Trizol reagent was used to extract RNA from every sample. Libraries were amplified in two PCR steps, with a second sample barcode and Illumina TruSeq adapters added in the second step. The libraries were sequenced on an Illumina NovaSeq using 2 x 150 bp paired-end reads. Processing in the source paper ran as follows. Demultiplexing of reads and collapsing into UMI-guided consensus sequences were performed with migec v1.2.7. Using mixcr v2.1.11, UMI consensuses were aligned to TRA and TRB V and J templates and then assembled into clonotypes. A clonotype was counted as expanded or contracted only if both edgeR and NoisET called the change significant, with noise models trained on biological replicates. For edgeR calls, a false discovery rate-adjusted p below 0.01 and a log2 fold-change threshold of 1 were applied. PCA with hierarchical clustering of max-normalized trajectories of the 1000 most abundant clonotypes was used as exploratory dynamics analysis. Separately sequenced CD4+ and CD8+ repertoires were used to assign the CD4 or CD8 phenotype of responding clones. In-frame beta chains were kept once TCRdb had trimmed the public reads at Q25 with fastp and called clones with MiXCR. CDR3 protein duplicates are merged, each entry listing the most common genes and DNA. The authors' filters were not applied to this entry. In all, the sample holds 550,000 to 600,000 distinct CDR3 sequences, and 17% of those were seen once. The ten top clones hold roughly 8% of the sample.

The chain uses TRBV7-9 and TRBJ2-1; the D gene remains uncertain. The sequenced material came from PBMCs or a T cell subset sorted from them (not recorded which). The receptor was isolated from an adult woman who had mild COVID-19 (a few samples of this study predate the infection). The sample titles of this study are shuffled in the database, so cell type and time point are left out; the donor was told from shared clones. The CDR3 protein sequence reads: CASSLDVWQFF. In nucleotides, the sequence is TGTGCCAGCAGCTTAGATGTCTGGCAGTTCTTC.